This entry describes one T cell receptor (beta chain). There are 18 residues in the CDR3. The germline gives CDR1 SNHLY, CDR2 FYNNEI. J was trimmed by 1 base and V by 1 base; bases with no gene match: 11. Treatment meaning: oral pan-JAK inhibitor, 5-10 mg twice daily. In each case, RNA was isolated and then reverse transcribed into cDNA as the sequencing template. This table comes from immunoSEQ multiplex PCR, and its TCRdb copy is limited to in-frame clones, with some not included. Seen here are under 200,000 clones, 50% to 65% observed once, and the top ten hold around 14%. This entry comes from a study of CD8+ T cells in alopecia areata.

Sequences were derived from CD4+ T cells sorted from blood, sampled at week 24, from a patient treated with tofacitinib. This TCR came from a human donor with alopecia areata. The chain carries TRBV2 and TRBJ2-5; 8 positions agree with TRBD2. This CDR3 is CASSEVRAGGASQETQYF. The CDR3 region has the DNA TGTGCCAGCAGTGAAGTTCGTGCCGGGGGGGCTTCCCAAGAGACCCAGTACTTC.